What follows describes a single T cell receptor (beta chain). Antigen: not known. Other DNA sequences in this sample translate to the same CDR3. These data are taken from a study of OX40 agonist ivuxolimab in advanced cancers. Overall study context: Ivuxolimab is a fully human IgG2 antibody that activates OX40 (CD134). Males comprised 82.7% of the group, whose mean age was about 61 years (range roughly 20 to 90).

General study findings and limits: Fewer expanded clones were found on average in CD4+ than in CD8+ T cells. The investigators did not determine what antigen specificity the expanded peripheral T cells had.

The V gene end was trimmed by 4 bases and the J gene end by 4 bases; junction bases not matched to a gene: 7. Germline V gene lookup returns CDR1 MGHRA and CDR2 YSYEKL. There are 15 residues in the CDR3. Libraries were prepared by immunoSEQ multiplex PCR; TCRdb keeps only in-frame clonotypes and omits some of them. The repertoire holds about 45,000 clones, roughly nine tenths seen once, with less than 20% in the top ten. The material was CD4+ or CD8+ T cells sorted from blood, obtained in a trial of the OX40 agonist ivuxolimab. The V and J genes are TRBV4-1 and TRBJ2-7, with TRBD1 matching over 10 bases. The TCR sequence derives from an adult with an advanced solid tumor such as melanoma, head and neck, liver or kidney cancer. CDR3 amino acids: CASSPGGTGEYEQYF. CDR3 DNA sequence: TGCGCCAGCAGCCCTGGCGGGACAGGGGAATACGAGCAGTACTTC.